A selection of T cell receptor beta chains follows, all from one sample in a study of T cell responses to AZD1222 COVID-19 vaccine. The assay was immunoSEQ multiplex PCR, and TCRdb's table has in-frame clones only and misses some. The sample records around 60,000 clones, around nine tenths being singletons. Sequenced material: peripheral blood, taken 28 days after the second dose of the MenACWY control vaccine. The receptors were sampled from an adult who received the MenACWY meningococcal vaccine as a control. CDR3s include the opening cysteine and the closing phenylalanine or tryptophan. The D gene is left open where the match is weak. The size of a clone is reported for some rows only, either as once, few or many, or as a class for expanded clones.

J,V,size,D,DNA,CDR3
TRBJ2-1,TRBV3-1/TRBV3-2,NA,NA,TGTGCCAGCAGCCCAGCATTGGTAGGTGTCAATGAGCAGTTCTTC,CASSPALVGVNEQFF
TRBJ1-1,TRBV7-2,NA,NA,TGTGCCAGCAGCCTTACAAGGAACACTGAAGCTTTCTTT,CASSLTRNTEAFF
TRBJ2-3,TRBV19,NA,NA,TGTGCCAGTAGTATGGGAGCCCCGGTCGGCACAGATACGCAGTATTTT,CASSMGAPVGTDTQYF
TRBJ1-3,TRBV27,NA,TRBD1,TGTGCCAGCAGTTTATCGATAGGGGGCTTAAACACCATATATTTT,CASSLSIGGLNTIYF
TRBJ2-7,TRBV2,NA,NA,TGTGCCAGCAGCGAATTCGGGGAGCAGTACTTC,CASSEFGEQYF
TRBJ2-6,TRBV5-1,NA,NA,TGCGCCAGCAGCACTTCAACCTCTGGGGCCAACGTCCTGACTTTC,CASSTSTSGANVLTF
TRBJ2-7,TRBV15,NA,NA,TGTGCCACCAGCAGTGACATACCCGGGGTCGAGCAGTACTTC,CATSSDIPGVEQYF
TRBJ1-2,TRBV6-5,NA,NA,TGTGCCACCAGCGGAGCAGGAGATTATGGCTACACCTTC,CATSGAGDYGYTF
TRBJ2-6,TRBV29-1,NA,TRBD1,TGCAGCGTTCGGGACAGTCATATGTCTGGGGCCAACGTCCTGACTTTC,CSVRDSHMSGANVLTF
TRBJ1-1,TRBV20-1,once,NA,TGCAGTGCTAGTAAGACTCCGGGGGACACTGAAGCTTTCTTT,CSASKTPGDTEAFF
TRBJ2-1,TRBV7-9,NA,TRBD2,TGTGCCAGCAGCTTCGGTCTAGCGGGAGTGGATGAGCAGTTCTTC,CASSFGLAGVDEQFF
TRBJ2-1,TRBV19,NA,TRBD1,TGTGCCAGTAGGGGACAGCCCTCCGCCGGGGATGAGCAGTTCTTC,CASRGQPSAGDEQFF
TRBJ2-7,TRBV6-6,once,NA,TGTGCCAGCAGCTCCCAGGGCACGGCCTACGAGCAGTACTTC,CASSSQGTAYEQYF
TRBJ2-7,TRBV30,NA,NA,TGTGCCTGGACCCGTTCCGGGAGCTCCTACGAGCAGTACTTC,CAWTRSGSSYEQYF
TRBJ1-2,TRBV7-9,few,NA,TGTGCCAGCAGCTTAGAAACTTATGGCTACACCTTC,CASSLETYGYTF
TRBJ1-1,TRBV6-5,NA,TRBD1,TGTGCCAGCAGAGGACAGGGGGCTGGAGACACTGAAGCTTTCTTT,CASRGQGAGDTEAFF
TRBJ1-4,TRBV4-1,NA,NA,TGCGCCAGCAGCCCATCCTATGGACAGTTTGGGGAAAAACTGTTTTTT,CASSPSYGQFGEKLFF
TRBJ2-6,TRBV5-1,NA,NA,TGCGCCAGCAAGGACCAAGCTGGGGCCAACGTCCTGACTTTC,CASKDQAGANVLTF
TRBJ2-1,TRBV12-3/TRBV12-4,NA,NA,TGTGCCAGCAGTGGTCTAGCCCATGAGCAGTTCTTC,CASSGLAHEQFF
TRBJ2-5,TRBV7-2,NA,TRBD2,TGTGCCAGCAGCTTGGAGACTAGCGGACAAGAGACCCAGTACTTC,CASSLETSGQETQYF
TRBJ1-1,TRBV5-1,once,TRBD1,TGCGCCAGCAGCTTCCAAAGGACAGGGAAAGCTTTCTTT,CASSFQRTGKAFF
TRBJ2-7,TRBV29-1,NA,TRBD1,TGCAGCGTTGAAGGACAGGGCCACGAGCAGTACTTC,CSVEGQGHEQYF
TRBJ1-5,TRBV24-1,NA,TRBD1,TGTGCCACCAGTGATTTGGTGGACAGGGGTCAGCCCCAGCATTTT,CATSDLVDRGQPQHF
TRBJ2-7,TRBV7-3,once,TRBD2,TGTGCCAGCAGCCCCCCCGGGAGCGGGAGCGAGCAGTACTTC,CASSPPGSGSEQYF
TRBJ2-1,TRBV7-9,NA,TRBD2,TGTGCCAGCAGTATAACCGGGACTAGCACCCCACCCTGCCAGTTCTTC,CASSITGTSTPPCQFF
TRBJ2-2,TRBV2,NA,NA,TGTGCCAGCAGGGGGAGAGGCGCCGGGGAGCTGTTTTTT,CASRGRGAGELFF
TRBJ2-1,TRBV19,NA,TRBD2,TGTGCCAGTACCATCGGGGAGGGACGGAACTACAATGAGCAGTTCTTC,CASTIGEGRNYNEQFF